The clone carrying this T cell receptor beta chain was observed a few times. The authors prepared the TCRbeta library with unique molecular identifiers. TCRdb analysed the PCR reads with MiXCR anew, one entry per CDR3 protein. The sample consists of roughly 490,000 distinct CDR3 sequences, about an eighth of them appearing once. The sample originates from a study of T-cell reconstitution after alpha-beta-depleted transplantation in children. The CDR3 extends over 13 amino acids. The V gene's germline CDR1 is MNHNY and CDR2 SVGAGI (reference sequence). V gave up 2 bases and J gave up 5 bases, with 6 bases separating them.

The chain uses TRBV6-6 and TRBJ2-2, with D maybe TRBD1 (5 bases). This receptor was taken from a female patient under 10 years old who had a stem cell transplant for aplastic anemia, so the T cells may come from the graft donor. Sequenced here: PBMCs, mostly from graft donor cells, sampled 180 days after TCRalphabeta/CD19-depleted stem cell transplant. The CDR3 region has the DNA TGTGCCAGCAGTTACAAGGGGACCGGGGAGCTGTTTTTT. Protein sequence: CASSYKGTGELFF.